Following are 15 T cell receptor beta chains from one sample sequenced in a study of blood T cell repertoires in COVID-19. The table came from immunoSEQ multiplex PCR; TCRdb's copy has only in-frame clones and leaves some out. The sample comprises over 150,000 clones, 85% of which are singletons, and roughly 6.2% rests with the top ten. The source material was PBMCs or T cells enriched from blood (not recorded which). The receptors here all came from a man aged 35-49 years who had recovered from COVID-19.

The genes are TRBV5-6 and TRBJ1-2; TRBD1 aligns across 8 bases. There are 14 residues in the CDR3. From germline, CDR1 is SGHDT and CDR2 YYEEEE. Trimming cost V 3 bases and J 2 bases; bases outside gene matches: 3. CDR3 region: CASSSRTGNYGYTF. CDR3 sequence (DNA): TGTGCCAGCAGCTCCCGGACAGGGAACTATGGCTACACCTTC.

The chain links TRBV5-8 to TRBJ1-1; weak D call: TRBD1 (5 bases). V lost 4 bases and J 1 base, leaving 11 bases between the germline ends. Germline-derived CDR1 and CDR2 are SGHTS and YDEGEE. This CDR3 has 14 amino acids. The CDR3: CASSPPGRNTEAFF. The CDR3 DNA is TGTGCCAGCAGCCCGCCAGGGCGGAACACTGAAGCTTTCTTT.

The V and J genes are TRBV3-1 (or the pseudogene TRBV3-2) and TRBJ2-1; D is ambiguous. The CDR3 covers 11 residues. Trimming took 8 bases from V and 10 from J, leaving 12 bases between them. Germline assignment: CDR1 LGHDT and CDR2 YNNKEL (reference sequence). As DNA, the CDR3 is TGTGCCAGCTCCTCCCTCGGGGAGCAGTTCTTC. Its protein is CASSSLGEQFF.

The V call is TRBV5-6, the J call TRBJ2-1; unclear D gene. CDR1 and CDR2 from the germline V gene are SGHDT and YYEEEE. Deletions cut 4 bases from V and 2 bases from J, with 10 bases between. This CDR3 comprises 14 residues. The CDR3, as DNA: TGTGCCAGCAGCACAGACATAGCCTACAATGAGCAGTTCTTC. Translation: CASSTDIAYNEQFF.

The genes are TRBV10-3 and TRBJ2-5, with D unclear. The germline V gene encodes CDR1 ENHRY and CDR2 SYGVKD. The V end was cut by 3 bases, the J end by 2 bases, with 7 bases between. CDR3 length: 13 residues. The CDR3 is CAISDPLQETQYF. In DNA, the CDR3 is TGTGCCATCAGTGACCCGCTACAAGAGACCCAGTACTTC.

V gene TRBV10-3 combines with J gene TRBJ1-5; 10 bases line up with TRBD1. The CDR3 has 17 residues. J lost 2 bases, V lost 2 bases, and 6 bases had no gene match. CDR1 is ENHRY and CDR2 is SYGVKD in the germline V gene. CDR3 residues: CAISEGRQGAGNQPQHF. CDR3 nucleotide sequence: TGTGCCATCAGTGAGGGGAGACAGGGGGCGGGCAATCAGCCCCAGCATTTT.

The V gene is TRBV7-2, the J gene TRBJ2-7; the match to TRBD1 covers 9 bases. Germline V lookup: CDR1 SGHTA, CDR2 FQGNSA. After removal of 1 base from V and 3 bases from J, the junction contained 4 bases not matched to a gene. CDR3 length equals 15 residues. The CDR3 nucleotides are TGTGCCAGCAGCTTAGACAGGGGGCGAGTCTACGAGCAGTACTTC. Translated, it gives CASSLDRGRVYEQYF.

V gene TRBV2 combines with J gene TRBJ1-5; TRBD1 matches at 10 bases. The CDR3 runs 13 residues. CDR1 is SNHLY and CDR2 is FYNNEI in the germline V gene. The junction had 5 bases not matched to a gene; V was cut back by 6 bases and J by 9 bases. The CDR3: CASSEDRGRPQHF. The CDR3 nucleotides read TGTGCCAGCAGCGAGGACAGGGGGAGGCCCCAGCATTTT.

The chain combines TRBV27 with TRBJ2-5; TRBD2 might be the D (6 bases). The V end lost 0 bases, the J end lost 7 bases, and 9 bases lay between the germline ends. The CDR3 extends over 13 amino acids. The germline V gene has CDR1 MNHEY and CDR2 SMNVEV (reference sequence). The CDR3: CASSLSGGGTQYF. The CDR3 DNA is TGTGCCAGCAGTTTATCGGGGGGAGGGACCCAGTACTTC.

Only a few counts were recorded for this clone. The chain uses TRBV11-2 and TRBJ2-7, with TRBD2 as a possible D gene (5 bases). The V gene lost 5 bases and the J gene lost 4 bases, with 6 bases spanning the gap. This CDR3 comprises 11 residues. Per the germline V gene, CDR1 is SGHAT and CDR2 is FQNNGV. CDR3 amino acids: CASSRGYEQYF. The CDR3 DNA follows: TGTGCCAGCAGCCGCGGGTACGAGCAGTACTTC.

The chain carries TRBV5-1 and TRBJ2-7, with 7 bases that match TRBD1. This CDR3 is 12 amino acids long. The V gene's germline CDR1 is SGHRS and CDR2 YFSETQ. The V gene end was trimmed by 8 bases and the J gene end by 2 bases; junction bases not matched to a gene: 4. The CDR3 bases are TGCGCCAGGACAGGGTTTACCTACGAGCAGTACTTC. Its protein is CARTGFTYEQYF.

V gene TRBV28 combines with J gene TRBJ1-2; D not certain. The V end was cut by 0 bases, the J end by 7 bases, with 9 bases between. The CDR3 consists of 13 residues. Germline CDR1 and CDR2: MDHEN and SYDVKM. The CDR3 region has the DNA TGTGCCAGCAGTTTATGGGCAGAGGGTGGCTACACCTTC. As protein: CASSLWAEGGYTF.

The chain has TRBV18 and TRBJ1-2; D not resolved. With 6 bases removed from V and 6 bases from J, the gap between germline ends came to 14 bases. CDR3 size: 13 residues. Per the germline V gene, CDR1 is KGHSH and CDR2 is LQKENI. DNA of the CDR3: TGTGCCAGCTCCCGGGAGGGATCGGATGGCTACACCTTC. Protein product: CASSREGSDGYTF.

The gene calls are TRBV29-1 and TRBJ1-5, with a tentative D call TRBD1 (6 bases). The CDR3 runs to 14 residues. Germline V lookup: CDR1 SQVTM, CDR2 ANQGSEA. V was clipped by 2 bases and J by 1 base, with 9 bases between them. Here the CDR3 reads CSVEPGASNQPQHF. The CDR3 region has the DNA TGCAGCGTTGAACCAGGGGCCAGCAATCAGCCCCAGCATTTT.

The CDR3 region is CASHSRQGLGQPQHF. The CDR3 bases are TGTGCCAGCCACTCCCGACAGGGTTTGGGTCAGCCCCAGCATTTT. The chain links TRBV19 to TRBJ1-5; 7 bases agree with TRBD1. CDR3 length: 15 amino acids. Germline CDR1 reads LNHDA; CDR2 reads SQIVND (reference sequence). V was clipped by 9 bases and J by 6 bases; unmatched bases: 14.